This T cell receptor (beta chain) was obtained from a study of CD8 T cells in Susac syndrome. Germline V gene data show CDR1 as SGHNT and CDR2 as YYREEE (reference sequence). J gave up 8 bases and V 1 base, and 5 bases lay outside the gene matches. The length of the CDR3 is 14 residues. The RNA, roughly 0.5 to 1 ug, was put through reverse transcription using random hexamers. The CDR3 of TCR beta was amplified by immunoSEQ multiplex PCR across 54 Vbeta and 13 Jbeta. TCRdb re-derived calls from the immunoSEQ multiplex PCR reads in MiXCR, one entry per CDR3 protein. The sample yields 85,000 to 130,000 distinct CDR3 sequences, approximately 94% seen once.

Material for sequencing was CD8+ T cells from PBMCs. This clonotype was sampled from a human donor with Susac syndrome. V is TRBV5-4 and J is TRBJ2-1; the match to TRBD1 covers 8 bases. Here the CDR3 reads CASSLWDRPYEQFF. For the CDR3, the DNA is TGTGCCAGCAGCTTGTGGGACAGGCCGTATGAGCAGTTCTTC.